This T cell receptor (beta chain) stems from a study of blood T cells in healthy people across ages. This clonotype was seen at least ten times. Its target is unknown. Study-level points and caveats: Per-million-T-cell TCR beta diversity fell roughly linearly with age. It was the long-lived donors that had more naive CD4+ cells and higher diversity than aged donors.

The use of a sample-barcoded 5' primer and a J-beta primer mix characterized a second PCR of roughly 6 to 11 cycles. Each cDNA molecule carried a tag from a template-switch adaptor that contained 12 random nucleotides. One entry per CDR3 protein results from TCRdb running MiXCR on the 5' RACE reads. The table includes 630,000 or so distinct CDR3 sequences, about 30% detected once. Germline CDR1 and CDR2: SGHRS and YFSETQ. This CDR3 spans 13 amino acids. Trimming removed 0 bases from V and 14 bases from J, with 15 bases in between. Each sample provided at least 5 micrograms of extracted total RNA. The receptor was isolated from an elderly woman in good health. The J gene is TRBJ2-1, the V gene TRBV5-1; no clear D gene. The sample consisted of blood. In nucleotides, the CDR3 is TGCGCCAGCAGCTTGGAACCCGGTCTTCTTAAGTTCTTC. Residues: CASSLEPGLLKFF.